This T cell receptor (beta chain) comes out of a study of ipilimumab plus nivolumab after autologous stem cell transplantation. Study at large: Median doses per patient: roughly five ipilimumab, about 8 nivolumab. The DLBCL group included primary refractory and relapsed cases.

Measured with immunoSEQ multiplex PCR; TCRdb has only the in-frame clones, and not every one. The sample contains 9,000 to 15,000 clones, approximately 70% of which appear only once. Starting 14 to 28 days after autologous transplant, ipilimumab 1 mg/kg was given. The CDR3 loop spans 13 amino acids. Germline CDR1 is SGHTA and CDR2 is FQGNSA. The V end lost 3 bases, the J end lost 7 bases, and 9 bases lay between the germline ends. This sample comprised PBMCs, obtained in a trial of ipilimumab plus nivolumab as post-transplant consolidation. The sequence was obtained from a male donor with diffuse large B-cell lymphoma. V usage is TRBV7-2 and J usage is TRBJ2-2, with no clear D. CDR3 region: CASSFSYGGELFF. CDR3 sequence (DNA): TGTGCCAGCAGCTTTTCTTACGGCGGGGAGCTGTTTTTT.